These 26 T cell receptor beta chains were sequenced from one sample in a study of T-cell memory formation after mild COVID-19. TCRdb passed the 5' RACE reads through MiXCR, listing each CDR3 protein once. The sample has about 160,000 distinct CDR3 sequences; about a third are singletons. Sequenced material: PBMCs or a T cell subset sorted from them (not recorded which). The receptors shown here come from an adult woman who had mild COVID-19 (a few samples of this study predate the infection). Cell type and time point are not known.

The chain links TRBV28 to TRBJ2-1; TRBD1 might be the D (6 bases). Per germline, CDR1 MDHEN and CDR2 SYDVKM. V lost 4 bases and J 0 bases, leaving 22 bases between the germline ends. The CDR3 length is 19 residues. CDR3 protein: CASSSPISGTKRSYNEQFF. The CDR3 bases are TGTGCCAGCAGTTCGCCCATCTCCGGGACAAAACGCTCCTACAATGAGCAGTTCTTC. The full variable domain, rest sourced from reference TRBV28 and TRBJ2-1, is DVKVTQSSRYLVKRTGEKVFLECVQDMDHENMFWYRQDPGLGLRLIYFSYDVKMKEKGDIPEGYSVSREKKERFSLILESASTNQTSMYLCASSSPISGTKRSYNEQFFGPGTRLTVL.

The chain is built from TRBV7-9 and TRBJ1-1; D remains ambiguous. Trimming left V 5 bases short and J 6 bases short, with 7 bases between. CDR3 length: 11 amino acids. The germline CDR1 and CDR2 sequences are SEHNR and FQNEAQ (reference sequence). For the CDR3, the DNA is TGTGCCAGCAGCCGGGAAGCTGAAGCTTTCTTT. Residues: CASSREAEAFF.

The CDR3 loop reads CASSSSGSDSGANVLTF. CDR3 nucleotide sequence: TGTGCCAGCAGCTCTAGCGGGAGTGACTCTGGGGCCAACGTCCTGACTTTC. The chain combines TRBV7-2 with TRBJ2-6; 10 nucleotides match TRBD2. Per the germline V gene, CDR1 is SGHTA and CDR2 is FQGNSA. The CDR3 spans 17 residues. The J segment lost 0 bases and the V segment lost 4 bases, leaving 3 bases of the junction unmatched.

V gene TRBV3-1 combines with J gene TRBJ2-3; 11 bases align to TRBD2. The V gene's germline CDR1 is LGHDT and CDR2 YNNKEL (reference sequence). The CDR3 extends over 17 amino acids. V lost 0 bases to trimming and J lost 2 bases; unmatched junction nucleotides: 4. In nucleotides, the CDR3 is TGTGCCAGCAGCCAAGATTCACTAGCGGGAGACACAGATACGCAGTATTTT. Its protein product is CASSQDSLAGDTDTQYF.

The chain employs TRBV19 and TRBJ2-4; 12 positions agree with TRBD1. This CDR3 has 17 residues. From germline, CDR1 is LNHDA and CDR2 SQIVND (reference sequence). V gave up 5 bases and J gave up 8 bases; unmatched junction bases: 13. CDR3 DNA sequence: TGTGCCAGTAGTCCCCCCGACGGGACAGGGGGCAGGTACATTCAGTACTTC. This sequence encodes CASSPPDGTGGRYIQYF.

V usage is TRBV5-1 and J usage is TRBJ2-7; D remains ambiguous. The CDR3 covers 15 residues. From germline, CDR1 is SGHRS and CDR2 YFSETQ. Deletions cut 4 bases from V and 2 bases from J, with 16 bases between. CDR3 sequence reads: CASSPGVGFTYEQYF. The DNA for the CDR3 is TGCGCCAGCAGCCCGGGTGTAGGGTTCACCTACGAGCAGTACTTC.

This clonotype was seen only a few times. V is TRBV5-5 and J is TRBJ1-6, with D possibly matching TRBD1 (5 bases). Germline V gives CDR1 SGHKS, CDR2 YYEKEE (reference sequence). V lost 3 bases to trimming and J lost 13 bases, with 14 bases between them. The CDR3 extends over 13 amino acids. The chain's CDR3 is CASSSDIRGPLHF. CDR3 DNA: TGTGCCAGCAGCTCGGACATCCGAGGGCCCCTCCACTTT.

This chain connects TRBV24-1 to TRBJ2-3, with D perhaps given as TRBD1 or TRBD2 (6 bases each). Trimming pared 6 bases from V and 4 bases from J, leaving 10 bases between. This CDR3 has 13 amino acids. Germline CDR1 is KGHDR and CDR2 is SFDVKD. As DNA, the CDR3 is TGTGCCACCAGTTCGGGGGCGGCAGATACGCAGTATTTT. As protein: CATSSGAADTQYF.

In this sample, this clonotype turned up a few times. The chain has TRBV25-1 and TRBJ2-5, with a tentative D call TRBD2 (6 bases). V was trimmed by 2 bases and J by 2 bases, leaving 12 bases between them. The CDR3 spans 15 residues. Per germline, CDR1 MGHDK and CDR2 SYGVNS. CDR3 sequence: CASSELGTDQETQYF. CDR3 DNA: TGTGCCAGCAGTGAACTCGGGACTGATCAAGAGACCCAGTACTTC.

The V call is TRBV5-1, the J call TRBJ2-7, with D possibly being TRBD1 (6 bases). Between the trimmed V and J ends, which lost 2 bases and 2 bases, there was a span of 14 bases. The CDR3 consists of 15 residues. Germline V CDR1 and CDR2: SGHRS, YFSETQ. The CDR3 sequence: CASSFKLDSTYEQYF. DNA for the CDR3: TGCGCCAGCAGCTTCAAACTGGACAGTACCTACGAGCAGTACTTC.

This clonotype showed up many times. The J gene is TRBJ2-7, the V gene TRBV4-1; TRBD1 agrees at 10 bases. Germline assignment: CDR1 MGHRA and CDR2 YSYEKL. The CDR3 covers 14 residues. Trimming at V came to 1 base and at J to 4 bases, leaving 1 base not matched to a gene. The CDR3 sequence: CASSQGQGAYEQYF. The CDR3 coding sequence is TGCGCCAGCAGCCAAGGACAGGGGGCATACGAGCAGTACTTC.

The chain has TRBV2 and TRBJ1-1; D gene uncertain. Trimming took off 1 base at V and 7 bases at J, with 7 bases between the two ends. CDR1 and CDR2 from the germline V gene are SNHLY and FYNNEI. The CDR3 length is 12 residues. The CDR3 here is CASSEVGREAFF. The CDR3 nucleotides are TGTGCCAGCAGTGAAGTTGGCCGTGAAGCTTTCTTT. The whole variable domain, filled in from reference TRBV2 and TRBJ1-1, reads EPEVTQTPSHQVTQMGQEVILRCVPISNHLYFYWYRQILGQKVEFLVSFYNNEISEKSEIFDDQFSVERPDGSNFTLKIRSTKLEDSAMYFCASSEVGREAFFGQGTRLTVV.

The V and J genes are TRBV12-3 or TRBV12-4 and TRBJ2-7, with D unresolved. V lost 6 bases to trimming and J lost 5 bases, with 20 bases between them. The CDR3 spans 15 residues. CDR3 in DNA: TGTGCCAGCAGAACCCAGACCGGGCTAGGACACGAGCAGTACTTC. It translates to CASRTQTGLGHEQYF.

The chain combines TRBV21-1 with TRBJ2-7; no check of the table's D call, TRBD2, against the DNA was made. TRBV21-1 is reported as a pseudogene. The CDR3 sequence is 21 residues long. This CDR3 reads CASSRGQVFNPYSPVSYEQYF. The CDR3 region has the DNA TGTGCCAGCAGCAGGGGCCAGGTGTTTAACCCCTATTCCCCGGTCTCCTACGAGCAGTACTTC.

This clonotype was seen a few times. The chain has TRBV10-3 and TRBJ2-5; D gene ambiguous. This CDR3 contains 13 residues. CDR1 is ENHRY and CDR2 is SYGVKD in the germline V gene. V lost 3 bases and J 4 bases, leaving 9 bases between the germline ends. As DNA, the CDR3 is TGTGCCATCAGTGACCAGTACGCAGAGACCCAGTACTTC. Protein sequence: CAISDQYAETQYF.

In its sample, this clonotype was seen a few times. V and J are TRBV29-1 and TRBJ2-1, with 9 bases identical to TRBD2. The germline V gene has CDR1 SQVTM and CDR2 ANQGSEA. Losses at the gene ends were 6 bases for V and 0 bases for J; bases not matched to a gene: 0. The CDR3 has 13 amino acids. In DNA form, the CDR3 reads TGCAGCGTAGCGGGAGGCTCCTACAATGAGCAGTTCTTC. This gives the protein CSVAGGSYNEQFF.

This clonotype is termed medium-sized. The CDR3 loop is CASSVAGGQETQYF. CDR3 bases: TGTGCCAGCAGCGTAGCGGGGGGGCAAGAGACCCAGTACTTC. This rearrangement joins TRBV12-3 or TRBV12-4 to TRBJ2-5, with 11 bases lining up with TRBD2. V gave up 6 bases and J gave up 2 bases; unmatched junction bases: 2. The CDR3 runs to 14 residues.

This clonotype was found a few times. The chain combines TRBV7-2 with TRBJ2-4; D is perhaps TRBD2 (6 bases). CDR3 length: 12 residues. The germline gives CDR1 SGHTA, CDR2 FQGNSA. V was clipped by 3 bases and J by 9 bases, with 9 bases between them. CDR3 sequence: CASSLQEGIQYF. In nucleotides, the CDR3 is TGTGCCAGCAGCTTGCAGGAGGGCATTCAGTACTTC.

The rearrangement joins TRBV24-1 to TRBJ2-1; TRBD2 matches at 10 bases. This CDR3 contains 18 residues. The germline gives CDR1 KGHDR, CDR2 SFDVKD. Trimming at V came to 2 bases and at J to 8 bases, leaving 14 bases not matched to a gene. This chain's CDR3 is CATSDSAEASGRVYEQFF. The CDR3 nucleotides read TGTGCCACCAGTGATTCCGCGGAGGCTAGCGGGAGAGTATATGAGCAGTTCTTC.

The genes are TRBV15 and TRBJ2-3, with a tentative D call TRBD1 (6 bases). V was cut by 7 bases and J by 1 base, with 9 bases left in between. CDR3 length: 13 residues. Germline V gene lookup returns CDR1 LNHNV and CDR2 YYDKDF (reference sequence). The CDR3 loop reads CATTHRGTDTQYF. The DNA of the CDR3 is TGTGCCACCACCCACAGGGGCACAGATACGCAGTATTTT. Variable domain in full (rest from reference TRBV15 and TRBJ2-3): DAMVIQNPRYQVTQFGKPVTLSCSQTLNHNVMYWYQQKSSQAPKLLFHYYDKDFNNEADTPDNFQSRRPNTSFCFLDIRSPGLGDTAMYLCATTHRGTDTQYFGPGTRLTVL.

The chain combines TRBV7-9 with TRBJ2-1; D is unclear. The germline CDR1 and CDR2 sequences are SEHNR and FQNEAQ (reference sequence). This CDR3 has 17 amino acids. V was shortened by 1 base and J by 1 base, with 14 bases between the two germline ends. This chain's CDR3 is CASSLGDLAVSYNEQFF. The DNA for the CDR3 is TGTGCCAGCAGCTTAGGTGACCTGGCTGTTTCCTACAATGAGCAGTTCTTC.

J is TRBJ2-1 and V is TRBV18, with D perhaps given as TRBD1 or TRBD2 (6 bases each). Looked up from germline, CDR1 is KGHSH and CDR2 is LQKENI. The length of the CDR3 is 15 residues. V was trimmed by 1 base and J by 0 bases, leaving 7 bases between them. The CDR3: CASSPQGGSYNEQFF. The CDR3 nucleotides are TGTGCCAGCTCACCACAGGGGGGCTCCTACAATGAGCAGTTCTTC. Complete variable domain (other parts from reference TRBV18 and TRBJ2-1): NAGVMQNPRHLVRRRGQEARLRCSPMKGHSHVYWYRQLPEEGLKFMVYLQKENIIDESGMPKERFSAEFPKEGPSILRIQQVVRGDSAAYFCASSPQGGSYNEQFFGPGTRLTVL.

This clonotype has more than one count but fewer than ten. This chain connects TRBV9 to TRBJ2-1; possible D gene TRBD1, 6 bases. The CDR3 length is 14 residues. Trimming took 4 bases from V and 5 from J, leaving 13 bases between them. Per the germline V gene, CDR1 is SGDLS and CDR2 is YYNGEE. The CDR3 protein is CASSPQGIDNEQFF. The DNA of the CDR3 is TGTGCCAGCAGCCCCCAGGGGATCGACAATGAGCAGTTCTTC.

V gene TRBV7-9 combines with J gene TRBJ2-1; 14 bases are shared with TRBD2. V was clipped by 3 bases and J by 6 bases; unmatched bases: 1. The germline V gene encodes CDR1 SEHNR and CDR2 FQNEAQ (reference sequence). The CDR3 length is 15 residues. CDR3 DNA sequence: TGTGCCAGCAGCTTGACTAGCGGGAGGGTCAATGAGCAGTTCTTC. It yields the protein CASSLTSGRVNEQFF.

This clonotype was observed a few times. The chain uses TRBV5-1 and TRBJ1-1; D remains unclear. The CDR3 is 13 amino acids. Germline-derived CDR1 and CDR2 are SGHRS and YFSETQ. Trimming removed 1 base from V and 1 base from J, with 5 bases in between. CDR3 in DNA: TGCGCCAGCAGCTTGCACAGGAACACTGAAGCTTTCTTT. Protein sequence: CASSLHRNTEAFF.

A few counts support this clonotype. The rearrangement joins TRBV4-1 to TRBJ1-5, with 7 bases that match TRBD1. Germline lookup yields CDR1 MGHRA and CDR2 YSYEKL. V lost 0 bases to trimming and J lost 4 bases; unmatched junction nucleotides: 3. The CDR3 consists of 15 residues. This chain's CDR3 is CASSQDAGGNQPQHF. CDR3 DNA sequence: TGCGCCAGCAGCCAAGATGCAGGGGGAAATCAGCCCCAGCATTTT.